This T cell receptor beta chain was sequenced in a study of cytomegalovirus exposure and HLA in healthy donors. Study observations and caveats: Reportedly, HLA-A and HLA-B alleles of most subjects were accurately predicted from TCR beta. Listed as cytomegalovirus-associated were 164 TCR beta chains. In a later analysis, DRB1 alleles had the most associated TCRs; HLA-C alleles the fewest.

After removal of 5 bases from V and 6 bases from J, the junction contained 8 bases not matched to a gene. From germline, CDR1 is MDHEN and CDR2 SYDVKM. This CDR3 is 14 amino acids long. This clone was recorded once. Its specificity is unknown. The PCR was carried out with 60 Vbeta primers and 13 Jbeta primers. Using immunoSEQ multiplex PCR, the repertoire was profiled, and TCRdb retains in-frame clones only, with some absent. This table holds under 110,000 clones, more than 65% found once. The chain carries TRBV28 and TRBJ2-3, with TRBD2 matching 7 bases. The source is a boy younger than 18 in good health and CMV-seronegative. The sequencing sample was made of PBMCs. CDR3 bases: TGTGCCAGCAGTGGCCTTTACGGGAGGGATACGCAGTATTTT. The encoded protein is CASSGLYGRDTQYF.